The 14 T cell receptor beta chains reported below all come from one sample, sequenced in a study of shared clonotypes between healthy human individuals (dated by TCRdb to 2020 to 2021). Library preparation used the immunoSEQ multiplex PCR assay. The source is immuneACCESS, and TCRdb retained only in-frame sequences with V and J called. Part of the clones is not carried over; for the studies checked, unresolved V genes explain less than half of this, and the remainder is unexplained. For this sample the table gives roughly 1,100,000 clones, of which roughly 80% were detected only once. The leading ten clones occupy roughly 1.4% of the sample. Sequenced input: memory CD4+ T cells sorted from blood. Interpreted using the paper, the cell subset or site label stands for: CD45RA-negative fraction. These receptors originate from a man aged 18 to 30 in good health.

The CDR3 sequence: CASRPRDRTYEQYF. The CDR3 DNA sequence: TGTGCCAGCAGACCCCGGGACAGGACCTACGAGCAGTACTTC. The chain employs TRBV2 and TRBJ2-7; 8 bases agree with TRBD1. This CDR3 comprises 14 residues. The junction had 6 bases not matched to a gene; V was cut back by 6 bases and J by 2 bases. The germline V gene has CDR1 SNHLY and CDR2 FYNNEI.

This rearrangement joins TRBV28 to TRBJ1-4, with unresolved D. The V and J ends lost 1 base and 0 bases respectively, with 9 bases between them. The CDR3 is made up of 16 amino acids. Per the germline V gene, CDR1 is MDHEN and CDR2 is SYDVKM. The CDR3 protein is CASSLLSFATNEKLFF. DNA of the CDR3: TGTGCCAGCAGTTTATTGAGTTTCGCAACTAATGAAAAACTGTTTTTT. Based on the CDR3 plus reference TRBV28 and TRBJ1-4, the full variable domain is DVKVTQSSRYLVKRTGEKVFLECVQDMDHENMFWYRQDPGLGLRLIYFSYDVKMKEKGDIPEGYSVSREKKERFSLILESASTNQTSMYLCASSLLSFATNEKLFFGSGTQLSVL.

CDR3 coding DNA: TGTGCCAGCAGGCCACAGGGGGCGGGTGGAAACACCATATATTTT. Residues: CASRPQGAGGNTIYF. The chain has TRBV28 and TRBJ1-3; 9 bases map to TRBD1. This CDR3 contains 15 residues. J gave up 3 bases and V 6 bases, and 6 bases lay outside the gene matches. The V gene's germline CDR1 is MDHEN and CDR2 SYDVKM.

The rearrangement joins TRBV29-1 to TRBJ2-5; D is unclear. The length of the CDR3 is 14 residues. Trimming took 2 bases from V and 2 from J, leaving 12 bases between them. The germline gives CDR1 SQVTM, CDR2 ANQGSEA. CDR3 coding DNA: TGCAGCGTTGAAAATCGGGCAGCACAAGAGACCCAGTACTTC. Translating it yields CSVENRAAQETQYF. The entire variable domain, with the rest obtained from reference TRBV29-1 and TRBJ2-5, is as follows: SAVISQKPSRDICQRGTSLTIQCQVDSQVTMMFWYRQQPGQSLTLIATANQGSEATYESGFVIDKFPISRPNLTFSTLTVSNMSPEDSSIYLCSVENRAAQETQYFGPGTRLLVL.

This clone has just a few counts. The genes are TRBV11-3 and TRBJ2-2, with 8 bases that match TRBD2. This CDR3 has 14 amino acids. J gave up 6 bases and V 1 base, and 1 base lay outside the gene matches. Germline assignment: CDR1 SGHNT and CDR2 YENEEA. Here the CDR3 DNA reads TGTGCCAGCAGCTTAGGGACTAGCTCCGGGGAGCTGTTTTTT. Its protein is CASSLGTSSGELFF.

This clone was detected ten times or more. The genes are TRBV7-9 and TRBJ2-7; 11 nucleotides agree with TRBD1. CDR1 SEHNR and CDR2 FQNEAQ come from the germline V gene (reference sequence). Germline trimming cut 11 bases from V and 1 base from J; bases unmatched to any gene: 7. This CDR3 is built from 14 residues. The CDR3 bases are TGTGCCTCGGGGACAGGGGGGAGATCCTACGAGCAGTACTTC. This sequence encodes CASGTGGRSYEQYF.

The CDR3 DNA reads as TGTGCCAGCAGCTTAAACGGCAACTATGGCTACACCTTC. As protein: CASSLNGNYGYTF. The chain couples TRBV11-2 to TRBJ1-2; D call uncertain. V was shortened by 2 bases and J by 2 bases, with 6 bases between the two germline ends. Germline V CDR1 and CDR2: SGHAT, FQNNGV. The CDR3 is 13 amino acids.

This clone was recorded a few times. The rearrangement joins TRBV20-1 to TRBJ2-5; no reliable D call. The CDR3 spans 11 residues. The V gene lost 2 bases and the J gene lost 0 bases, with 1 base spanning the gap. Germline V CDR1 and CDR2: DFQATT, SNEGSKA (reference sequence). CDR3 protein: CSARHQETQYF. CDR3 nucleotides: TGCAGTGCTAGACACCAAGAGACCCAGTACTTC.

The chain is built from TRBV4-3 and TRBJ2-1; 9 bases agree with TRBD2. The CDR3 consists of 16 residues. J lost 10 bases, V lost 0 bases, and 10 bases had no gene match. Per germline, CDR1 LGHNA and CDR2 YSLEER. The CDR3 coding sequence is TGCGCCAGCAGCCAAGATCACGCGGGAGGGCGGAGGGAGCAGTTCTTC. This gives the protein CASSQDHAGGRREQFF.

The V and J genes are TRBV5-4 and TRBJ2-5; 9 bases are a match to TRBD1. After removal of 3 bases from V and 5 bases from J, the junction contained 8 bases not matched to a gene. Per germline, CDR1 SGHNT and CDR2 YYREEE (reference sequence). The CDR3 has 15 residues. The CDR3 region has the DNA TGTGCCAGCAGCTCGGGGGACAGGGCGGGGGAGACCCAGTACTTC. Translated: CASSSGDRAGETQYF.

This chain joins TRBV27 and TRBJ2-3, with a possible D match to TRBD2 (5 bases). Deletions cut 2 bases from V and 4 bases from J, with 13 bases between. CDR3 size: 15 residues. Germline V gene data show CDR1 as MNHEY and CDR2 as SMNVEV (reference sequence). CDR3 nucleotide sequence: TGTGCCAGCAGTTTACAACCGGGGATGGCAGATACGCAGTATTTT. This encodes CASSLQPGMADTQYF.

The J gene is TRBJ1-4, the V gene TRBV18; 10 positions match TRBD1. From germline, CDR1 is KGHSH and CDR2 LQKENI. Trimming cost V 4 bases and J 5 bases; bases outside gene matches: 1. CDR3 length equals 14 residues. The DNA of the CDR3 is TGTGCCAGCTCACGACAGGGGGCAAATGAAAAACTGTTTTTT. Residues: CASSRQGANEKLFF.

This clone was seen a single time. Germline is not matched at one junction end, which may reflect a read error. The chain employs TRBV7-7 and TRBJ2-5; unclear D gene. Germline lookup yields CDR1 SSHAT and CDR2 FNYEAQ (reference sequence). The CDR3 extends over 13 amino acids. In DNA, the CDR3 is TGTGCTAGCAGCTCGAACGGCCCGGAGACCCAGTACTTC. Protein product: CASSSNGPETQYF.

This chain joins TRBV7-9 and TRBJ2-1, with 7 bases aligning to TRBD1. Unmatched junction bases numbered 2, after V lost 5 bases and J lost 7 bases. The CDR3 length is 12 residues. Germline assignment: CDR1 SEHNR and CDR2 FQNEAQ (reference sequence). In nucleotides, the CDR3 is TGTGCCAGCAGCACGACAGGGAATGAGCAGTTCTTC. This encodes CASSTTGNEQFF. Combining the CDR3 with reference TRBV7-9 and TRBJ2-1 gives the whole variable domain DTGVSQNPRHKITKRGQNVTFRCDPISEHNRLYWYRQTLGQGPEFLTYFQNEAQLEKSRLLSDRFSAERPKGSFSTLEIQRTEQGDSAMYLCASSTTGNEQFFGPGTRLTVL.